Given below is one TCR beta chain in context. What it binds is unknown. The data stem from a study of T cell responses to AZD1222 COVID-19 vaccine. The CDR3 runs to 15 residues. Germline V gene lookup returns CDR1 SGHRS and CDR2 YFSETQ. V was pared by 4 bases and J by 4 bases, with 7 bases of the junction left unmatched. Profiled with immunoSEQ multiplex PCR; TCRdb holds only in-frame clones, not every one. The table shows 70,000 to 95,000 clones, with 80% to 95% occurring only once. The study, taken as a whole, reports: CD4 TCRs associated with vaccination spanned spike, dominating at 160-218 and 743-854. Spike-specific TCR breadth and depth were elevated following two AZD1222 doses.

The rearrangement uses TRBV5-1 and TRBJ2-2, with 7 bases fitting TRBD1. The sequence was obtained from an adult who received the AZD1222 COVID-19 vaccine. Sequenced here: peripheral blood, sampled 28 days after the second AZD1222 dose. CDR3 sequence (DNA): TGCGCCAGCAGCCGGTCAGGGGGTATCACCGGGGAGCTGTTTTTT. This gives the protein CASSRSGGITGELFF.